The next 4 T cell receptor beta chains were all read from a single sample in a study of shared clonotypes between healthy human individuals. Assay: immunoSEQ multiplex PCR; the TCRdb copy retains only in-frame clones and omits some. Counted here are about 460,000 clones, roughly four fifths occurring once; the ten biggest clones make up approximately 12%. The specimen sequenced was PBMCs. These TCRs come from a woman aged 40 to 49 in good health. Some clones in this sample may be carry-over from other donors' samples.

V and J are TRBV19 and TRBJ1-2; unclear D gene. Germline-derived CDR1 and CDR2 are LNHDA and SQIVND (reference sequence). CDR3 length equals 13 residues. V was cut by 1 base and J by 5 bases, with 8 bases left in between. The DNA for the CDR3 is TGTGCCAGTAGTATAGGGGGAGGTTATGGCTACACCTTC. Its protein product is CASSIGGGYGYTF.

This chain links TRBV9 with TRBJ2-5, with TRBD2 matching over 10 bases. This CDR3 is built from 15 residues. Germline V gene lookup returns CDR1 SGDLS and CDR2 YYNGEE. V trimming: 5 bases; J trimming: 5 bases; junction bases outside the gene matches: 9. CDR3 residues: CASSLAASGSETQYF. In DNA, the CDR3 is TGTGCCAGCAGTTTAGCGGCTAGCGGGAGTGAGACCCAGTACTTC.

This CDR3 reads CASSQFNRLAAGELFF. The CDR3 nucleotides read TGCGCCAGCAGTCAATTTAACCGCCTTGCCGCCGGGGAGCTGTTTTTT. This chain connects TRBV23-1 to TRBJ2-2, with D unresolved. TRBV23-1 is an ORF for which the function is uncertain. The V and J ends lost 1 base and 6 bases respectively, with 15 bases between them. This CDR3 contains 16 residues.

J is TRBJ2-4 and V is TRBV29-1; possibly TRBD2 for D (6 bases). The germline gives CDR1 SQVTM, CDR2 ANQGSEA. The CDR3 totals 13 residues. The V gene lost 7 bases and the J gene lost 5 bases, with 15 bases spanning the gap. This CDR3 reads CSARRSGENIQYF. In DNA, the CDR3 is TGCAGCGCTAGACGATCGGGGGAAAACATTCAGTACTTC. Full variable domain (missing parts from reference TRBV29-1 and TRBJ2-4): SAVISQKPSRDICQRGTSLTIQCQVDSQVTMMFWYRQQPGQSLTLIATANQGSEATYESGFVIDKFPISRPNLTFSTLTVSNMSPEDSSIYLCSARRSGENIQYFGAGTRLSVL.